This T cell receptor beta chain appears in the sequencing data of a study of cytomegalovirus exposure and HLA in healthy donors. This PCR relied on a set of 60 Vbeta primers and 13 Jbeta primers. Data came from immunoSEQ multiplex PCR; TCRdb stores just in-frame clones and leaves some out. This sample has approximately 110,000 clones, with less than 85% found just once. The sample comprised PBMCs. The receptor was isolated from a man aged 35-49 years in good health and CMV-seropositive.

CDR3 sequence reads: CASSLLQGSTDTQYF. CDR3 DNA: TGTGCCAGCAGTCTTTTACAGGGAAGTACAGATACGCAGTATTTT. The V and J genes are TRBV6-5 and TRBJ2-3; D may be TRBD1 (6 bases). V was trimmed by 5 bases and J by 3 bases, leaving 15 bases between them. The CDR3 sequence is 15 residues long. Germline CDR1 and CDR2: MNHEY and SVGAGI.